This record covers a single T cell receptor (beta chain). The data stem from a study of shared clonotypes between healthy human individuals. CD45RO-negative CD8 cells positively selected for CCR7 made up the naive population, which excluded terminally differentiated effector memory CD45RA+ cells. Every donor, a Caucasian adult, lived in Nashville, Tennessee. This CDR3 has 15 amino acids. In germline, CDR1 is MNHEY, CDR2 SMNVEV (reference sequence). V was clipped by 7 bases and J by 0 bases, with 10 bases between them. Sequencing was performed with immunoSEQ multiplex PCR; in TCRdb, only in-frame clones are kept and a portion is missing. The sample comprises around 580,000 clones, 95% to 98% of which are singletons, and 0.3% rests with the top ten.

The gene calls are TRBV27 and TRBJ2-6; D ambiguous. Material for sequencing was naive CD8+ T cells sorted from blood. The origin of this receptor is a man aged 25 to 45 in good health. The CDR3 loop is CASTWGSSGANVLTF. CDR3 DNA sequence: TGTGCCAGCACTTGGGGTTCCTCTGGGGCCAACGTCCTGACTTTC.